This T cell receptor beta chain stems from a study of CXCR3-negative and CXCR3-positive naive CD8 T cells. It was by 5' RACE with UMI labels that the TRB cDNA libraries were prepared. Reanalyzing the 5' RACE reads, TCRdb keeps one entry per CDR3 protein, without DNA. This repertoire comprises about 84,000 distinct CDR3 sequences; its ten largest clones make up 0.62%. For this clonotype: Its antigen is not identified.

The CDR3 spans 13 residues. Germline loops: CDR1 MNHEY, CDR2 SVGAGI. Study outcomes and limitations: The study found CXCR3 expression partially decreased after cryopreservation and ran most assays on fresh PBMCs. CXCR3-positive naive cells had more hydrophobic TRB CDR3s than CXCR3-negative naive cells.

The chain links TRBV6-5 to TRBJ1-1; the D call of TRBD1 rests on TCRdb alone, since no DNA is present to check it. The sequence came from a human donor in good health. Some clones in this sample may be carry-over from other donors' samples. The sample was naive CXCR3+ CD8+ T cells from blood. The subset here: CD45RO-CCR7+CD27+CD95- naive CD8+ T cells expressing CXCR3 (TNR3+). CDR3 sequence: CASSYRDRAQAFF.